The entry that follows covers one TCR beta chain sequence. Its antigen is undetermined. The PCR contained 60 Vbeta and 13 Jbeta primers. Some clones are missing from TCRdb's copy, which holds only in-frame ones; the method was immunoSEQ multiplex PCR. The table has approximately 51,000 clones, around 85% seen once. This sample is part of a study of cytomegalovirus exposure and HLA in healthy donors. Overall study findings and caveats: A missense DCLRE1C variant was associated with V- and J-gene trimming of TCR beta chains in a later analysis, and an independent cohort replicated the association.

This CDR3 has 15 amino acids. V lost 6 bases and J lost 4, with 16 bases in between. CDR1 is MNHNS, CDR2 SASEGT, per germline. The chain combines TRBV6-1 with TRBJ1-3; D unresolved. The clonotype comes from a boy between 10 and 17 years old in good health and CMV-seropositive. The material sequenced was PBMCs. For the CDR3, the DNA is TGTGCCAGCAGCGCAGACCGGGTAGACGGAAACACCATATATTTT. It encodes CASSADRVDGNTIYF.